This TCR beta chain was captured in a study of blood T cell repertoires in COVID-19 (dated by TCRdb to 2019 to 2021). At the level of the whole study: The collaborator samples originated in the United States, Italy and Spain and spanned the acute and convalescent phases of COVID-19. The material from the prospective study consisted of cDNA or gDNA derived from T cells, B-cell-depleted T cells, or PBMCs. The dataset comprised deeply sampled blood TCRbeta repertoires from subjects exposed to, actively infected with, or recovered from COVID-19. The repertoires were released in a freely available public database meant as a resource for research on the immune response to SARS-CoV-2. The samples were drawn from the first 160 participants of the ongoing ImmuneRACE study and from about 1,200 subjects provided by 6 global collaborators. A de-identified subject ID, COVID-19 status, age in years and sex were almost always included in the sample metadata. Where available, HLA class I and class II types were taken from metadata supplied by the sample provider and were not determined by assay-based typing. General study outcomes and caveats: How much clinical and demographic metadata was included differed by source and by participant, and the metadata was provided uncurated.

TCRbeta CDR3 regions were amplified from genomic DNA by means of the immunoSEQ Assay, a bias-controlled multiplex PCR. From the authors' description of their analysis: The number of nucleated cells in each sample was estimated by amplification of reference gene primers within the assay. Sequence reads were collapsed and filtered to measure the absolute abundance of every unique TCRbeta CDR3 rearrangement. For each sample, productive Simpson clonality was calculated as the square root of Simpson's diversity index across productive rearrangements. TCRdb took over this immuneACCESS table, retaining in-frame rearrangements with V and J assigned. Such tables are incomplete; in checked studies, under half of the missing clones stem from an unresolved V gene, and the remainder is unexplained. The V and J calls and the clone size are those of that table, but D and trimming were determined from the DNA. This sample gives some 260,000 clones in total; around 80% of them show up just once. The ten most abundant clones make up 4.1% of the sample.

Taken from cysteine to phenylalanine, the CDR3 has 15 residues. Of the read, only the CDR3 DNA is kept; its 45 bases are in frame from base 1. The germline V gene (reference sequence) sets CDR1 to MNHNY and CDR2 to SVGAGI. Ends trimmed: V by 4 bases, J by 1 base; bases unmatched to a gene: 5. Participants in the prospective study were enrolled through a virtual design, were aged about 18 to 100 years, and lived in roughly 26 United States geographic areas. In the prospective study, cohorts were assigned on the basis of participant-reported clinical history obtained from a screening survey and a study questionnaire. In the prospective study, mobile phlebotomists collected whole blood, serum and a nasopharyngeal or oropharyngeal swab from each participant. Prospective study participants could optionally give additional blood draws and questionnaires over a roughly two-month period. Blood samples from the prospective study were shipped frozen or at room temperature prior to DNA extraction.

Worth noting for this clone: There is no known antigen for this receptor. No quality values exist for individual bases; no much larger clone is one base distant.

This receptor was identified in a man between 25 and 39 years old with acute COVID-19. Sequenced material: PBMCs or T cells enriched from blood (not recorded which). Recombination connected TRBV6-6 to TRBJ2-5; 8 nucleotides in the junction match TRBD2. CDR3 protein: CASSLGGRIQETQYF. At the DNA level, the sequence is TGTGCCAGCAGTTTAGGCGGGAGGATCCAAGAGACCCAGTACTTC.